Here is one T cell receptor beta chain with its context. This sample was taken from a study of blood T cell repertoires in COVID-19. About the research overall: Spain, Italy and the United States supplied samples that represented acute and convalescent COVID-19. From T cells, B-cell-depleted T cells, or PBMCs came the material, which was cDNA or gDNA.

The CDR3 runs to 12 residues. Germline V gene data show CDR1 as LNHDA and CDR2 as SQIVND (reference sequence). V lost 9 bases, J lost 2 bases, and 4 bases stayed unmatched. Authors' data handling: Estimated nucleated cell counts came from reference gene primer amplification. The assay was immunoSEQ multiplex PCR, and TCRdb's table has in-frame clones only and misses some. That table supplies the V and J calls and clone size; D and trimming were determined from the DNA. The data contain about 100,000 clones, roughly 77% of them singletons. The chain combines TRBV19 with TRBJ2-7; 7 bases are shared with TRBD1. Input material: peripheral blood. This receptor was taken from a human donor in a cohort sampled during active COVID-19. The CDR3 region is CARGQYPYEQYF. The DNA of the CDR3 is TGTGCCAGGGGACAGTATCCCTACGAGCAGTACTTC.